This is a list of T cell receptor beta chains from one sample in a study of T cell changes during pregnancy in multiple sclerosis. Assay used: immunoSEQ multiplex PCR; TCRdb lists only in-frame clones, some missing. The table includes some 81,000 clones, under 95% detected once. The source material was peripheral blood, sampled after pregnancy. The receptors derive from a female donor in good health, enrolled as a control in a pregnancy study. Each CDR3 is given with its conserved first and last residue. A D gene is named only where the DNA matches it firmly. Not every row has a clone size; where given, it reads once, few, many or a size class.

J gene: TRBJ2-1
D gene: .
V gene: TRBV5-8
clone size: .
CDR3 DNA: TGTGCCAGAACTCACAATGAGCAGTTCTTC
CDR3 protein: CARTHNEQFF

J gene: TRBJ1-4
D gene: .
V gene: TRBV6-6
clone size: .
CDR3 DNA: TGTGCCAGCAGTTACTCCGGCTTCGGGGGTGAAAAACTGTTTTTT
CDR3 protein: CASSYSGFGGEKLFF

J gene: TRBJ1-5
D gene: TRBD1
V gene: TRBV28
clone size: .
CDR3 DNA: TGTGCCAGCAGTTTGTCGTCAGGGGGCGGGAGGCCCCAGCATTTT
CDR3 protein: CASSLSSGGGRPQHF

J gene: TRBJ2-3
D gene: TRBD1
V gene: TRBV12-5
clone size: .
CDR3 DNA: TGTGCTAGTGGTCCCGACAGGGGGCGAATGACAGATACGCAGTATTTT
CDR3 protein: CASGPDRGRMTDTQYF

J gene: TRBJ2-7
D gene: .
V gene: TRBV5-4
clone size: .
CDR3 DNA: TGTGCCAGCAGCTTTCCCCCGGGACTCAGCGGTCGGCAGTACTTC
CDR3 protein: CASSFPPGLSGRQYF

J gene: TRBJ1-1
D gene: .
V gene: TRBV6-5
clone size: .
CDR3 DNA: TGTGCCAGCAGTTACGGAGGTCTGAACACTGAAGCTTTCTTT
CDR3 protein: CASSYGGLNTEAFF

J gene: TRBJ1-5
D gene: .
V gene: TRBV6-6
clone size: .
CDR3 DNA: TGTGCCAGCAGTTACTCAGGGGCAGGGGAGAATCAGCCCCAGCATTTT
CDR3 protein: CASSYSGAGENQPQHF

J gene: TRBJ2-3
D gene: TRBD2
V gene: TRBV5-1
clone size: .
CDR3 DNA: TGCGCCAGCAGCCTAAGACTAGCGGGGGGCACAGATACGCAGTATTTT
CDR3 protein: CASSLRLAGGTDTQYF

J gene: TRBJ2-3
D gene: TRBD2
V gene: TRBV10-3
clone size: .
CDR3 DNA: TGTGCCATCAGTGACCCGACTAGCGGGGCCGGGGGGACGCAGTATTTT
CDR3 protein: CAISDPTSGAGGTQYF

J gene: TRBJ1-4
D gene: .
V gene: TRBV10-3
clone size: .
CDR3 DNA: TGTGCCTCCAGTGCTGCAACTAATGAAAAACTGTTTTTT
CDR3 protein: CASSAATNEKLFF

J gene: TRBJ1-4
D gene: .
V gene: TRBV2
clone size: .
CDR3 DNA: TGTGCCAGTCTCTTACAGACGACGAATGAAAAACTGTTTTTT
CDR3 protein: CASLLQTTNEKLFF

J gene: TRBJ2-7
D gene: TRBD2
V gene: TRBV4-2
clone size: .
CDR3 DNA: TGTGCCAGCAGCCAAGTTGCTAGCGGGGGGGAGCAGTACTTC
CDR3 protein: CASSQVASGGEQYF

J gene: TRBJ1-6
D gene: .
V gene: TRBV5-8
clone size: .
CDR3 DNA: TGTGCCAGCACCTTAGGGAGGGCGGGCTCCTATAATTCACCCCTCCACTTT
CDR3 protein: CASTLGRAGSYNSPLHF

J gene: TRBJ1-1
D gene: .
V gene: TRBV5-4
clone size: few
CDR3 DNA: TGTGCCAGCAGCTTGGTTACGGGAGGTGAAGCTTTCTTT
CDR3 protein: CASSLVTGGEAFF

J gene: TRBJ1-5
D gene: .
V gene: TRBV19
clone size: .
CDR3 DNA: TGTGCCAGTAGTATAGTGGGGGCAGGGCGCAATCAGCCCCAGCATTTT
CDR3 protein: CASSIVGAGRNQPQHF

J gene: TRBJ2-7
D gene: .
V gene: TRBV5-5
clone size: .
CDR3 DNA: TGTGCCAGCAGCTTCCTAGCTGATAGGTCCTACGAGCAGTACTTC
CDR3 protein: CASSFLADRSYEQYF

J gene: TRBJ2-4
D gene: .
V gene: TRBV5-6
clone size: .
CDR3 DNA: TGTGCCAGCAGCTCACGCCGGGACATAGGCATTCAGTACTTC
CDR3 protein: CASSSRRDIGIQYF

J gene: TRBJ1-1
D gene: .
V gene: TRBV4-1
clone size: .
CDR3 DNA: TGCGCCAGCAGCCAAATTGGCTTTACTGAAGCTTTCTTT
CDR3 protein: CASSQIGFTEAFF

J gene: TRBJ2-5
D gene: .
V gene: TRBV7-9
clone size: .
CDR3 DNA: TGTGCCAGCAGCTACCGGGGGGCAGCGGGGAAAGAGACCCAGTACTTC
CDR3 protein: CASSYRGAAGKETQYF

J gene: TRBJ2-1
D gene: TRBD1
V gene: TRBV19
clone size: .
CDR3 DNA: TGTGCCAGTAGTTCGTCGGACAGGGTAGGTGAGCAGTTCTTC
CDR3 protein: CASSSSDRVGEQFF

J gene: TRBJ1-4
D gene: .
V gene: TRBV7-3
clone size: .
CDR3 DNA: TGTGCCAGCAGCTCATTTGCAACTAATGAAAAACTGTTTTTT
CDR3 protein: CASSSFATNEKLFF

J gene: TRBJ1-3
D gene: .
V gene: TRBV5-6
clone size: .
CDR3 DNA: TGTGCCAGCAGCGCGGCCTATCTGGGGGGGCCGAGCTCTGGAAACACCATATATTTT
CDR3 protein: CASSAAYLGGPSSGNTIYF

J gene: TRBJ2-7
D gene: .
V gene: TRBV27
clone size: .
CDR3 DNA: TGTGCCAGCACCCAGGGGACATCCATCTACGAGCAGTACTTC
CDR3 protein: CASTQGTSIYEQYF

J gene: TRBJ1-2
D gene: TRBD1
V gene: TRBV10-3
clone size: .
CDR3 DNA: TGTGCCATCAGTGAAAGGGACAGGTTCTATGGCTACACCTTC
CDR3 protein: CAISERDRFYGYTF

J gene: TRBJ2-1
D gene: .
V gene: TRBV7-9
clone size: .
CDR3 DNA: TGTGCCAGCAGCCGTCGGGAAGCCCAGCCCAATGAGCAGTTCTTC
CDR3 protein: CASSRREAQPNEQFF

J gene: TRBJ1-1
D gene: TRBD1
V gene: TRBV27
clone size: .
CDR3 DNA: TGTGCCAGCAGTTCTCAGGGGGCCAAGGTGAACACTGAAGCTTTCTTT
CDR3 protein: CASSSQGAKVNTEAFF

J gene: TRBJ2-1
D gene: TRBD2
V gene: TRBV6-5
clone size: .
CDR3 DNA: TGTGCCAGCAGTTTCGATAGTCTAGCGGGGATCAATGAGCAGTTCTTC
CDR3 protein: CASSFDSLAGINEQFF

J gene: TRBJ2-7
D gene: .
V gene: TRBV27
clone size: .
CDR3 DNA: TGTGCCAGCAGTTTGACAGGAGGATCCTACGAGCAGTACTTC
CDR3 protein: CASSLTGGSYEQYF

J gene: TRBJ1-2
D gene: .
V gene: TRBV19
clone size: once
CDR3 DNA: TGTGCCAGTACCGAGACAGCTAACTATGGCTACACCTTC
CDR3 protein: CASTETANYGYTF

J gene: TRBJ1-5
D gene: .
V gene: TRBV6-5
clone size: .
CDR3 DNA: TGTGCCAGCAGCGTTCAGCGCGCAAATCAGCCCCAGCATTTT
CDR3 protein: CASSVQRANQPQHF

J gene: TRBJ1-5
D gene: .
V gene: TRBV5-8
clone size: .
CDR3 DNA: TGTGCCAGCAGCTTTGACAGAAATCAGCCCCAGCATTTT
CDR3 protein: CASSFDRNQPQHF

J gene: TRBJ2-7
D gene: .
V gene: TRBV7-9
clone size: .
CDR3 DNA: TGTGCCAGCAGCTTTGTATCCTACGAGCAGTACTTC
CDR3 protein: CASSFVSYEQYF

J gene: TRBJ2-3
D gene: .
V gene: TRBV19
clone size: .
CDR3 DNA: TGTGCCAGTGCCACCCGGACAGATACGCAGTATTTT
CDR3 protein: CASATRTDTQYF